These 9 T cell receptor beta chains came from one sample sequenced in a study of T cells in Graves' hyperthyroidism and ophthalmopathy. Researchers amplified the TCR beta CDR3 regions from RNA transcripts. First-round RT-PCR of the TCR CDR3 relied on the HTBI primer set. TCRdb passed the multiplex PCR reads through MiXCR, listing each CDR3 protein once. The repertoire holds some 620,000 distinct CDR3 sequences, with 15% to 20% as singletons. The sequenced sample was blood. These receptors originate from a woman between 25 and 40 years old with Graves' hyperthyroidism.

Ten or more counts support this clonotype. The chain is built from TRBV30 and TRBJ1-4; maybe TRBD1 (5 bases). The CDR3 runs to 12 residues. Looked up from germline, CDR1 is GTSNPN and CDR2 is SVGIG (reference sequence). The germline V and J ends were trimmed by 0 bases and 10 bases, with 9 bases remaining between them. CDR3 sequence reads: CAWSVLGGKLFF. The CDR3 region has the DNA TGTGCCTGGAGTGTACTTGGGGGAAAACTGTTTTTT.

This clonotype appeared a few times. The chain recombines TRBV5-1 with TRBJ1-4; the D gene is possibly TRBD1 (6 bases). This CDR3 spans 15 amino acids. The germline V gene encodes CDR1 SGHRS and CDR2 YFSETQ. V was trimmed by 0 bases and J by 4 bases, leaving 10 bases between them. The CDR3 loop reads CASSLGGQINEKLFF. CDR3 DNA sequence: TGCGCCAGCAGCTTGGGTGGACAGATTAATGAAAAACTGTTTTTT.

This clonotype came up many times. The CDR3 DNA reads as TGTGCCAGCAGTCTCAGGGGTAACCGTTTCTACGAGCAGTACTTC. Its protein product is CASSLRGNRFYEQYF. The chain carries TRBV27 and TRBJ2-7; D is possibly TRBD1 (6 bases). The CDR3 is 15 residues long. V gave up 5 bases and J gave up 3 bases, with 17 bases separating them. The germline gives CDR1 MNHEY, CDR2 SMNVEV (reference sequence).

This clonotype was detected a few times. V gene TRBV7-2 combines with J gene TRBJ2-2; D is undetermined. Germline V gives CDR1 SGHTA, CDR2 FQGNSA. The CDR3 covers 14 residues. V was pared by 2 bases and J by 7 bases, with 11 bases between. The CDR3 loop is CASSLILGDGELFF. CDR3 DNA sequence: TGTGCCAGCAGCTTAATTCTGGGCGACGGGGAGCTGTTTTTT.

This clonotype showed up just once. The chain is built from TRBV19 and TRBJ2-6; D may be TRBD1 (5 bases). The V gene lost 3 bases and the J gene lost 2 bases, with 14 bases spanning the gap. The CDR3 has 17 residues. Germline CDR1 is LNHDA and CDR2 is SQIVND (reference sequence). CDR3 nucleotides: TGTGCCAGTAGTATGGGCAGGGTTTCCACTGGGGCCAACGTCCTGACTTTC. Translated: CASSMGRVSTGANVLTF. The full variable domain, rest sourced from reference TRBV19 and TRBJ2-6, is DGGITQSPKYLFRKEGQNVTLSCEQNLNHDAMYWYRQDPGQGLRLIYYSQIVNDFQKGDIAEGYSVSREKKESFPLTVTSAQKNPTAFYLCASSMGRVSTGANVLTFGAGSRLTVL.

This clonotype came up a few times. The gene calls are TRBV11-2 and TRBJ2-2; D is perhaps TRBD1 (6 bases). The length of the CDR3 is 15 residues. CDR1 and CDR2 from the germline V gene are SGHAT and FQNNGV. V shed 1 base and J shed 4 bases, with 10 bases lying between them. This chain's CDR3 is CASSLAGAGTGELFF. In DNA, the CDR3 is TGTGCCAGCAGCTTAGCAGGGGCGGGCACCGGGGAGCTGTTTTTT. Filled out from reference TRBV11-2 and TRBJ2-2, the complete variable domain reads EAGVAQSPRYKIIEKRQSVAFWCNPISGHATLYWYQQILGQGPKLLIQFQNNGVVDDSQLPKDRFSAERLKGVDSTLKIQPAKLEDSAVYLCASSLAGAGTGELFFGEGSRLTVL.

The DNA for the CDR3 is TGCGCCAGCAGGGGCAGGTTTAACCTCGGGGAGCTGTTTTTT. Protein product: CASRGRFNLGELFF. The gene calls are TRBV5-1 and TRBJ2-2; no clear D gene. Germline CDR1 is SGHRS and CDR2 is YFSETQ. Trimming removed 5 bases from V and 7 bases from J, with 15 bases in between. CDR3 size: 14 residues.

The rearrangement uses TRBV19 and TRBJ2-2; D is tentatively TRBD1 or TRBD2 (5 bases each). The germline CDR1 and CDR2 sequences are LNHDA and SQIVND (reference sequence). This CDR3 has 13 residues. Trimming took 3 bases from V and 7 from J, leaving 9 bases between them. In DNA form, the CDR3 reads TGTGCCAGTAGTATCAGGGACGGCGGGGAGCTGTTTTTT. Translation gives CASSIRDGGELFF.

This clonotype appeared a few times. This CDR3 reads CASSSKTGTRQYF. CDR3 nucleotide sequence: TGTGCCAGCAGTTCTAAGACAGGAACCCGGCAGTACTTC. The chain is built from TRBV6-9 and TRBJ2-7; possibly TRBD1 for D (6 bases). The V gene lost 4 bases and the J gene lost 9 bases, with 16 bases spanning the gap. The germline CDR1 and CDR2 sequences are MNHGY and SVAAGI. The CDR3 has 13 amino acids.